Described below is a single TCR beta chain sequence and its context. Its antigen is undetermined. The ends were cut back, 3 bases at V and 8 bases at J, with 8 bases in the middle. The CDR3 has 13 amino acids. Per germline, CDR1 MNHNS and CDR2 SASEGT. TCRdb reprocessed the 5' RACE reads with MiXCR, giving one entry per CDR3 protein. The sample has roughly 400,000 distinct CDR3 sequences; more than 15% are singletons. This sample is drawn from a study of T-cell memory formation after mild COVID-19. At the level of the study: Each donor largely had its own TCR clusters.

Study-wide results and caveats: Pre-infection memory contained some responding clones, which suggested that cross-reactive memory had joined. While clones contracting from day 15 to 85 were balanced between CD4 and CD8, later expanders leaned CD4+. CM and EM subsets held most contracting CD4+ clones; EMRA held CD8+ ones.

Sample: PBMCs or a T cell subset sorted from them (not recorded which). The origin of this receptor is a man aged 18 to 29 who had mild COVID-19 (a few samples of this study predate the infection). Cell type and time point are not known. The chain is built from TRBV6-1 and TRBJ1-6; D is undetermined. The CDR3 here is CASSEIEYSPLHF. CDR3 in DNA: TGTGCCAGCAGTGAGATTGAGTATTCACCCCTCCACTTT.